The 30 T cell receptor beta chains presented below share a single source sample, sequenced in a study of blood T cell repertoires in COVID-19. The assay was immunoSEQ multiplex PCR, and TCRdb's table has in-frame clones only and misses some. This table holds around 450,000 clones, around 91% found once. Sequencing used PBMCs or T cells enriched from blood (not recorded which). These receptors originate from a man aged 18 to 29 who had recovered from COVID-19.

The rearrangement uses TRBV15 and TRBJ1-6; D call uncertain. Trimming pared 2 bases from V and 8 bases from J, leaving 16 bases between. Germline V gene sequence: CDR1 LNHNV, CDR2 YYDKDF (reference sequence). The CDR3 spans 16 residues. The CDR3 loop is CATSRLRERAYSPLHF. The CDR3 bases are TGTGCCACCAGCAGACTTAGAGAGAGGGCATATTCACCCCTCCACTTT.

This chain joins TRBV25-1 and TRBJ1-2; perhaps TRBD1 as D (6 bases). The ends were cut back, 5 bases at V and 6 bases at J, with 19 bases in the middle. The CDR3 is made up of 15 amino acids. Germline assignment: CDR1 MGHDK and CDR2 SYGVNS. CDR3 nucleotides: TGTGCCAGCAGTCCCCTGGCTAGGACAGACGATGGCTACACCTTC. Its protein is CASSPLARTDDGYTF.

The chain employs TRBV14 and TRBJ1-4, with 7 bases that match TRBD1. CDR3 length: 16 residues. J lost 0 bases, V lost 3 bases, and 4 bases had no gene match. CDR1 and CDR2 (germline): SGHDN, FVKESK. The CDR3 sequence is CASSQGDRATNEKLFF. The CDR3 region has the DNA TGTGCCAGCAGCCAGGGAGACAGGGCAACTAATGAAAAACTGTTTTTT.

The chain has TRBV7-3 and TRBJ2-2; no definite D call. Germline values: CDR1 SGHTA, CDR2 FQGTGA. V was trimmed by 2 bases and J by 6 bases, leaving 10 bases between them. The CDR3 covers 14 residues. CDR3 amino acids: CASSLGSGAGELFF. In nucleotides, the CDR3 is TGTGCCAGCAGCTTAGGTTCCGGAGCCGGGGAGCTGTTTTTT.

The CDR3 DNA follows: TGTGCCAGCAGCGCCGACCGGGGGACTGGAAACACCATATATTTT. It yields the protein CASSADRGTGNTIYF. The chain uses TRBV5-6 and TRBJ1-3; a possible D gene is TRBD1 (5 bases). The CDR3 length is 15 residues. The V end lost 4 bases, the J end lost 2 bases, and 13 bases lay between the germline ends. Germline V lookup: CDR1 SGHDT, CDR2 YYEEEE. The full variable domain, in which reference TRBV5-6 and TRBJ1-3 provide the parts outside the CDR3, is DAGVTQSPTHLIKTRGQQVTLRCSPKSGHDTVSWYQQALGQGPQFIFQYYEEEERQRGNFPDRFSGHQFPNYSSELNVNALLLGDSALYLCASSADRGTGNTIYFGEGSWLTVV.

The V gene is TRBV29-1, the J gene TRBJ2-7; the D gene is possibly TRBD2 (6 bases). Germline lookup yields CDR1 SQVTM and CDR2 ANQGSEA. CDR3 length: 12 residues. Between the trimmed V and J ends, which lost 7 bases and 3 bases, there was a span of 13 bases. CDR3 loop: CSGGGMGYEQYF. CDR3 bases: TGCAGCGGAGGCGGGATGGGCTACGAGCAGTACTTC.

The chain carries TRBV10-2 and TRBJ1-4, with D possibly being TRBD1 (6 bases). The CDR3 runs to 14 residues. V was clipped by 5 bases and J by 7 bases, with 14 bases between them. CDR1 is WSHSY and CDR2 is SAAADI in the germline V gene. The CDR3 reads CASSLGGAGEKLFF. The DNA for the CDR3 is TGCGCCAGCAGTCTGGGGGGGGCAGGTGAAAAACTGTTTTTT.

The chain recombines TRBV7-2 with TRBJ2-3; TRBD2 might be the D (5 bases). V lost 0 bases and J lost 6, with 13 bases in between. The CDR3 runs to 15 residues. Looked up from germline, CDR1 is SGHTA and CDR2 is FQGNSA. In DNA form, the CDR3 reads TGTGCCAGCAGCTTAGCCGGTAGGGAGTGGGATACGCAGTATTTT. As protein: CASSLAGREWDTQYF.

The rearrangement links TRBV6-1 to TRBJ1-3, with TRBD1 identical over 8 bases. CDR1 and CDR2 from the germline V gene are MNHNS and SASEGT. The V segment lost 2 bases and the J segment 3 bases; nucleotides outside the gene matches: 3. CDR3 length: 15 amino acids. As DNA, the CDR3 is TGTGCCAGCAGTGAAACTACAGGGGGTGGAAACACCATATATTTT. Its protein is CASSETTGGGNTIYF.

This clone was observed a handful of times. CDR3 nucleotides: TGCAGCGTCGTACAGGGTAAAGACAATCAGCCCCAGCATTTT. The encoded protein is CSVVQGKDNQPQHF. The rearrangement joins TRBV29-1 to TRBJ1-5; tentative D call: TRBD1 (6 bases). With 6 bases removed from V and 3 bases from J, the gap between germline ends came to 15 bases. There are 14 residues in the CDR3. Germline loops: CDR1 SQVTM, CDR2 ANQGSEA.

There are many counts of this clone. CDR3 region: CASSNRDYGYTF. CDR3 in DNA: TGTGCCAGCAGTAACCGGGACTATGGCTACACCTTC. The chain is built from TRBV12-3 or TRBV12-4 and TRBJ1-2, with no clear D. This CDR3 has 12 amino acids. The V end lost 5 bases, the J end lost 3 bases, and 7 bases lay between the germline ends.

This rearrangement joins TRBV13 to TRBJ2-3; D is undetermined. The germline CDR1 and CDR2 sequences are PRHDT and FYEKMQ (reference sequence). V was cut by 0 bases and J by 0 bases, with 10 bases left in between. The CDR3 consists of 16 residues. CDR3 bases: TGTGCCAGCAGCTTAGGGTATTCCGGGAGCACAGATACGCAGTATTTT. Translating gives CASSLGYSGSTDTQYF.

This chain joins TRBV27 and TRBJ2-7, with 7 positions matching TRBD1. V was pared by 6 bases and J by 3 bases, with 8 bases of the junction left unmatched. The CDR3 totals 14 residues. Per germline, CDR1 MNHEY and CDR2 SMNVEV (reference sequence). CDR3 in DNA: TGTGCCAGCAGCATATCCAGGGGGATCTACGAGCAGTACTTC. Its protein product is CASSISRGIYEQYF.

The chain carries TRBV7-9 and TRBJ1-4, with D possibly matching TRBD1 (5 bases). CDR1 and CDR2 (germline): SEHNR, FQNEAQ (reference sequence). The CDR3 loop spans 15 amino acids. V lost 0 bases and J 3 bases, leaving 8 bases between the germline ends. The CDR3 DNA reads TGTGCCAGCAGCTTAGCGGCAGGGTCTAATGAAAAACTGTTTTTT. Its translation: CASSLAAGSNEKLFF.

The chain combines TRBV12-3 or TRBV12-4 with TRBJ1-1; D remains ambiguous. This CDR3 is 13 amino acids long. Trimming pared 7 bases from V and 0 bases from J, leaving 9 bases between. The CDR3 spells CASTLTVNTEAFF. DNA for the CDR3: TGTGCCAGCACACTTACTGTGAACACTGAAGCTTTCTTT.

CDR3 nucleotide sequence: TGCGCCAGCAGCCCCCAGTCGAACACTGAAGCTTTCTTT. Protein: CASSPQSNTEAFF. The chain has TRBV5-1 and TRBJ1-1; unclear D gene. Deletions cut 4 bases from V and 1 base from J, with 8 bases between. This CDR3 region has 13 residues. Germline V gene data show CDR1 as SGHRS and CDR2 as YFSETQ.

The rearrangement joins TRBV5-1 to TRBJ2-6; tentatively, D is TRBD1 (6 bases). Trimming pared 0 bases from V and 4 bases from J, leaving 14 bases between. CDR3 length equals 17 residues. In germline, CDR1 is SGHRS, CDR2 YFSETQ. CDR3 residues: CASSLVDSPSGANVLTF. The CDR3 coding sequence is TGCGCCAGCAGCTTGGTGGACAGCCCCTCCGGGGCCAACGTCCTGACTTTC.

The CDR3 DNA is TGTGCCAGCAGTGAATGGGGCCAGGACTACGAGCAGTACTTC. Its protein product is CASSEWGQDYEQYF. The rearrangement joins TRBV2 to TRBJ2-7; weak D call: TRBD1 (5 bases). V lost 2 bases and J 3 bases, leaving 11 bases between the germline ends. The CDR3 runs to 14 residues. Germline V CDR1 and CDR2: SNHLY, FYNNEI.

This sequence joins TRBV7-2 and TRBJ2-7; TRBD2 matches at 7 bases. There are 15 residues in the CDR3. After removal of 4 bases from V and 4 bases from J, the junction contained 10 bases not matched to a gene. Germline lookup yields CDR1 SGHTA and CDR2 FQGNSA. CDR3 DNA: TGTGCCAGCAGCTCCCTCGTCAGCGGGAATTACGAGCAGTACTTC. Translating it yields CASSSLVSGNYEQYF.

V and J are TRBV5-4 and TRBJ1-6; D is unclear. From germline, CDR1 is SGHNT and CDR2 YYREEE (reference sequence). There are 15 residues in the CDR3. V gave up 5 bases and J gave up 10 bases, with 19 bases separating them. In DNA, the CDR3 is TGTGCCAGCAGTCTCGCGGGGAATGTGGGCTCACCCCTCCACTTT. Translated, it gives CASSLAGNVGSPLHF.

V is TRBV29-1 and J is TRBJ1-5; 7 nucleotides align to TRBD1. Germline loops: CDR1 SQVTM, CDR2 ANQGSEA. After removal of 7 bases from V and 6 bases from J, the junction contained 9 bases not matched to a gene. The CDR3 length is 13 residues. The CDR3 DNA reads TGCAGCGCCATGACAGGGCCTGCTCAGCCCCAGCATTTT. It yields the protein CSAMTGPAQPQHF.

This clone has ten or more counts. The rearrangement uses TRBV5-1 and TRBJ1-5; 10 nucleotides agree with TRBD1. The ends lost 4 bases at V and 4 bases at J; junction bases unmatched: 5. The CDR3 has 15 amino acids. The V gene's germline CDR1 is SGHRS and CDR2 YFSETQ. CDR3 protein: CASSLGTGVNQPQHF. The CDR3 bases are TGCGCCAGCAGCCTAGGGACAGGGGTTAATCAGCCCCAGCATTTT.

The chain uses TRBV2 and TRBJ2-1; unclear D gene. This CDR3 is built from 16 residues. CDR1 and CDR2 from the germline V gene are SNHLY and FYNNEI. Between the trimmed V and J ends, which lost 2 bases and 6 bases, there was a span of 17 bases. The CDR3 sequence is CASSEFAIRASNEQFF. Here the CDR3 DNA reads TGTGCCAGCAGTGAATTCGCAATTAGAGCGAGCAATGAGCAGTTCTTC.

In nucleotides, the CDR3 is TGTGCCAGCATCGGGACAGGAGGCCAATTGGCCCAGCATTTT. Its protein is CASIGTGGQLAQHF. This sequence joins TRBV6-5 and TRBJ1-5, with 8 positions matching TRBD1. In germline, CDR1 is MNHEY, CDR2 SVGAGI. With 7 bases clipped from V and 11 bases from J, the junction kept 13 bases outside the gene matches. The CDR3 runs 14 residues.

This chain connects TRBV11-1 to TRBJ1-1; possible D gene TRBD1, 6 bases. Trimming took off 2 bases at V and 4 bases at J, with 8 bases between the two ends. CDR3 length equals 13 residues. Germline-derived CDR1 and CDR2 are SGHAT and FQDESV (reference sequence). CDR3 in DNA: TGTGCCAGCAGCTTAAGAGGGGGCACTGAAGCTTTCTTT. Protein: CASSLRGGTEAFF.

This chain uses TRBV6-5 with TRBJ2-3; D is perhaps TRBD1 (6 bases). CDR3 length equals 15 residues. Germline V CDR1 and CDR2: MNHEY, SVGAGI. V was trimmed by 2 bases and J by 5 bases, leaving 14 bases between them. In nucleotides, the CDR3 is TGTGCCAGCAGTTACAAGGGCAGGGGCCAAGATACGCAGTATTTT. The encoded protein is CASSYKGRGQDTQYF.

The rearrangement joins TRBV10-2 to TRBJ1-1; 7 nucleotides align to TRBD1. CDR1 is WSHSY, CDR2 SAAADI, per germline. V trimming: 6 bases; J trimming: 1 base; junction bases outside the gene matches: 2. This CDR3 has 13 residues. CDR3 in DNA: TGCGCCAGCAGGGACAGGACGAACACTGAAGCTTTCTTT. This gives the protein CASRDRTNTEAFF.

This rearrangement joins TRBV7-9 to TRBJ2-7; 7 bases are shared with TRBD1. V dropped 6 bases and J dropped 2; count of bases not matched to a gene: 16. The CDR3 is made up of 17 amino acids. CDR1 and CDR2 from the germline V gene are SEHNR and FQNEAQ (reference sequence). CDR3 sequence reads: CASRAGVERQGAYEQYF. CDR3 sequence (DNA): TGTGCCAGCAGAGCCGGGGTGGAAAGACAGGGCGCCTACGAGCAGTACTTC.

This clone appeared once. The V gene is TRBV9, the J gene TRBJ1-6, with TRBD1 as a possible D gene (5 bases). This CDR3 comprises 14 residues. CDR1 is SGDLS and CDR2 is YYNGEE in the germline V gene. Trimming took off 4 bases at V and 10 bases at J, with 15 bases between the two ends. CDR3 in DNA: TGTGCCAGCAGCCCCCTGACAGATTCCTCACCCCTCCACTTT. Translated, it gives CASSPLTDSSPLHF.

This rearrangement joins TRBV27 to TRBJ2-1; 7 nucleotides agree with TRBD2. The junction had 15 bases not matched to a gene; V was cut back by 6 bases and J by 13 bases. Germline loops: CDR1 MNHEY, CDR2 SMNVEV (reference sequence). CDR3 length equals 14 residues. This CDR3 is CASSSHLVGRIQFF. CDR3 in DNA: TGTGCCAGCAGCTCACACCTTGTCGGGAGGATACAGTTCTTC.